This section outlines one TCR beta chain sequence together with its context. Its specificity is not known. The assay was immunoSEQ multiplex PCR, and TCRdb's table has in-frame clones only and misses some. The sample lists 300,000 to 350,000 clones, roughly 79% occurring once. The source of the sample is a study of cytotoxic CD8 clonotypes in ibrutinib-treated CLL. Findings and caveats of the study: An increase in clonality occurred at ibrutinib response, followed by a return toward baseline at progression.

This TCR derives from a human donor with chronic lymphocytic leukemia. The source was PBMCs, collected before ibrutinib treatment.

In DNA form, the CDR3 reads TGTGCCAGCAGTTACGTGGGACAGGCTTACAATGAGCAGTTCTTC. It encodes CASSYVGQAYNEQFF. The chain employs TRBV6-5 and TRBJ2-1, with 8 positions matching TRBD1. CDR1 and CDR2 (germline): MNHEY, SVGAGI. Germline trimming cut 2 bases from V and 4 bases from J; bases unmatched to any gene: 4. The CDR3 is 15 residues long.